This passage covers 16 T cell receptor beta chains from one sample sequenced in a study of T cells in Graves' hyperthyroidism and ophthalmopathy. RNA transcripts served as the template for amplifying TCR beta CDR3 regions. During a first-round RT-PCR of the TCR CDR3, the HTBI primer set was used. One entry per CDR3 protein results from TCRdb running MiXCR on the multiplex PCR reads. The sample lists about 620,000 distinct CDR3 sequences; around 15% were seen once. Material for sequencing was blood. These receptors were taken from a woman aged 25-40 years with Graves' hyperthyroidism.

The rearrangement uses TRBV5-4 and TRBJ2-2; a weak D match, TRBD2 (5 bases). Germline-derived CDR1 and CDR2 are SGHNT and YYREEE (reference sequence). The germline V and J ends were trimmed by 2 bases and 6 bases, with 14 bases remaining between them. This CDR3 is 15 amino acids long. CDR3 nucleotides: TGTGCCAGCAGCTTCCTTACTAGTCGGGCCGGGGAGCTGTTTTTT. Its protein is CASSFLTSRAGELFF.

This clonotype was counted a single time. The CDR3 DNA is TGTGCCAGCACCGTTAGCGCAGTTATCACAGATACGCAGTATTTT. Its protein product is CASTVSAVITDTQYF. The rearrangement joins TRBV6-1 to TRBJ2-3; possible D gene TRBD2, 5 bases. Germline lookup yields CDR1 MNHNS and CDR2 SASEGT. The CDR3 is 15 amino acids. V shed 7 bases and J shed 2 bases, with 16 bases lying between them.

This clonotype was seen at least ten times. The CDR3 nucleotides read TGTGCCAGCAGAGACAGAGTATCCTACAATGAGCAGTTCTTC. Translated, it gives CASRDRVSYNEQFF. V usage is TRBV12-3 or TRBV12-4 and J usage is TRBJ2-1; possibly TRBD1 for D (5 bases). There are 14 residues in the CDR3. V was shortened by 6 bases and J by 1 base, with 10 bases between the two germline ends.

The rearrangement uses TRBV9 and TRBJ1-2, with a weak D call TRBD1 (5 bases). The germline V and J ends were trimmed by 2 bases and 0 bases, with 14 bases remaining between them. Germline V gene lookup returns CDR1 SGDLS and CDR2 YYNGEE. The CDR3 totals 16 residues. The CDR3 region has the DNA TGTGCCAGCAGCGTCGGAAGCAGGGCCTCTAACTATGGCTACACCTTC. It translates to CASSVGSRASNYGYTF.

This clonotype was found many times. In DNA form, the CDR3 reads TGCAGTGCTAGTTTTCGGGAAGATGGGTACGAGCAGTACTTC. Translated, it gives CSASFREDGYEQYF. The chain couples TRBV20-1 to TRBJ2-7; TRBD2 might be the D (5 bases). Germline-derived CDR1 and CDR2 are DFQATT and SNEGSKA (reference sequence). Trimming removed 3 bases from V and 4 bases from J, with 16 bases in between. The CDR3 length is 14 residues.

This clonotype was observed many times. V usage is TRBV5-1 and J usage is TRBJ1-2, with TRBD1 identical over 10 bases. The CDR3 is 15 residues long. CDR1 and CDR2 (germline): SGHRS, YFSETQ. V lost 4 bases, J lost 3 bases, and 6 bases stayed unmatched. The CDR3 DNA follows: TGCGCCAGCAGCGGACGGACAGGGGGTGACTATGGCTACACCTTC. This translates into CASSGRTGGDYGYTF. Supplemented by reference TRBV5-1 and TRBJ1-2, the full variable domain reads KAGVTQTPRYLIKTRGQQVTLSCSPISGHRSVSWYQQTPGQGLQFLFEYFSETQRNKGNFPGRFSGRQFSNSRSEMNVSTLELGDSALYLCASSGRTGGDYGYTFGSGTRLTVV.

The chain links TRBV11-2 to TRBJ2-7, with 7 nucleotides matching TRBD1. This CDR3 has 15 amino acids. Germline V gives CDR1 SGHAT, CDR2 FQNNGV. The V segment lost 1 base and the J segment 2 bases; nucleotides outside the gene matches: 5. The CDR3 bases are TGTGCCAGCAGCTTAGCTGTAGGGGGCCCCTACGAGCAGTACTTC. It codes for CASSLAVGGPYEQYF.

This clonotype came up many times. The rearrangement links TRBV12-3 or TRBV12-4 to TRBJ1-5, with 8 nucleotides matching TRBD1. The CDR3 covers 20 residues. Unmatched junction bases numbered 19, after V lost 5 bases and J lost 1 base. The CDR3 coding sequence is TGTGCCAGCAGTCCCCCAGCCGGGACAGGATCTAGGTTAAGCAATCAGCCCCAGCATTTT. Encoded protein: CASSPPAGTGSRLSNQPQHF.

This clonotype has a single count. The rearrangement joins TRBV7-2 to TRBJ2-3; 15 bases line up with TRBD2. The junction had 7 bases not matched to a gene; V was cut back by 5 bases and J by 4 bases. The CDR3 runs to 17 residues. Germline V gene data show CDR1 as SGHTA and CDR2 as FQGNSA. This CDR3 is CASSAPGLAGGADTQYF. The CDR3 DNA reads as TGTGCCAGCAGCGCCCCGGGACTAGCGGGAGGAGCAGATACGCAGTATTTT.

This clonotype was counted a few times. The chain recombines TRBV13 with TRBJ2-5; TRBD1 agrees at 8 bases. This CDR3 spans 16 amino acids. CDR1 and CDR2 from the germline V gene are PRHDT and FYEKMQ (reference sequence). V gave up 5 bases and J gave up 1 base; unmatched junction bases: 9. CDR3 sequence: CASSMPTGTGQETQYF. CDR3 coding DNA: TGTGCCAGCAGCATGCCTACCGGGACAGGCCAAGAGACCCAGTACTTC.

This clonotype has ten or more counts. CDR3 sequence reads: CSARDLRQAAPWEEQYF. CDR3 DNA sequence: TGCAGTGCTAGAGATCTACGGCAGGCAGCACCTTGGGAGGAGCAGTACTTC. The chain has TRBV20-1 and TRBJ2-7, with D perhaps matching TRBD2 (5 bases). The CDR3 runs to 17 residues. V was clipped by 0 bases and J by 7 bases, with 25 bases between them. Germline V gives CDR1 DFQATT, CDR2 SNEGSKA (reference sequence).

The chain joins TRBV19 to TRBJ1-1; the D is unclear. The CDR3 consists of 12 residues. From germline, CDR1 is LNHDA and CDR2 SQIVND (reference sequence). The ends were cut back, 7 bases at V and 1 base at J, with 7 bases in the middle. CDR3 nucleotide sequence: TGTGCCAGTATCTGGGGGAACACTGAAGCTTTCTTT. It translates to CASIWGNTEAFF.

The V and J genes are TRBV5-1 and TRBJ2-3, with TRBD1 as a possible D gene (6 bases). Trimming stripped 0 bases from V and 6 bases from J, with 14 bases between. This CDR3 spans 15 amino acids. Germline CDR1 and CDR2: SGHRS and YFSETQ. CDR3 in DNA: TGCGCCAGCAGCTTGGTTCAGGGGACGTGGGATACGCAGTATTTT. As protein: CASSLVQGTWDTQYF.

This clonotype was detected many times. This chain links TRBV20-1 with TRBJ1-1; 8 positions agree with TRBD1. The CDR3 length is 12 residues. Germline V gene sequence: CDR1 DFQATT, CDR2 SNEGSKA (reference sequence). With V trimmed by 8 bases and J by 6 bases, 8 bases remained unmatched. CDR3 residues: CSLGQGFAEAFF. The DNA of the CDR3 is TGCAGTTTAGGACAGGGTTTCGCTGAAGCTTTCTTT.

This clonotype was picked up a small number of times. The chain links TRBV28 to TRBJ1-4; no reliable D call. The CDR3 runs to 16 residues. V gave up 3 bases and J gave up 3 bases, with 14 bases separating them. The germline gives CDR1 MDHEN, CDR2 SYDVKM. CDR3 protein: CASSFLLGDANEKLFF. DNA of the CDR3: TGTGCCAGCAGTTTCCTACTCGGGGATGCTAATGAAAAACTGTTTTTT.

This clonotype was observed a handful of times. The rearrangement links TRBV19 to TRBJ2-1; D gene unclear. CDR1 is LNHDA, CDR2 SQIVND, per germline (reference sequence). Trimming stripped 4 bases from V and 0 bases from J, with 10 bases between. This CDR3 is built from 15 residues. In nucleotides, the CDR3 is TGTGCCAGTAGTACCTCCTGGAACTCCTACAATGAGCAGTTCTTC. Its protein product is CASSTSWNSYNEQFF.